Included here is one TCR beta chain sequence, with context. Source study methods: Amplified reference gene primers provided the basis for estimating nucleated cell counts. Assay used: immunoSEQ multiplex PCR; TCRdb lists only in-frame clones, some missing. V and J calls and clone size are copied from that table; D and trimming were computed from the DNA. The sample shows about 270,000 clones, around nine tenths of them seen only once. CDR1 and CDR2 from the germline V gene are MDHEN and SYDVKM. The CDR3 length is 18 residues. V shed 1 base and J 10 bases; nucleotides not matched to a gene: 16. The sample comes from a study of blood T cell repertoires in COVID-19. Study-level information: COVID-19 samples from acute and convalescent phases originated in the United States, Italy and Spain.

The V gene is TRBV28, the J gene TRBJ2-1; the match to TRBD2 covers 10 bases. The material sequenced was peripheral blood. The TCR was taken from a man aged 35-49 years with active or convalescent COVID-19. The CDR3 reads CASSLFSGGLAGAREQFF. As DNA, the CDR3 is TGTGCCAGCAGTTTATTTTCGGGAGGGCTAGCGGGGGCTCGGGAGCAGTTCTTC.